Sequencing of this TCR beta chain was carried out in a study of blood T cell repertoires in COVID-19 (dated by TCRdb to about 2020). Regarding the study in general: Samples from collaborators originated in the United States, Italy and Spain and spanned both the acute and convalescent phases of COVID-19. Samples were obtained from the ongoing ImmuneRACE study (first 160 participants) and from 1,254 subjects provided by 6 global collaborators. Sample metadata almost always included a de-identified subject ID, COVID-19 status, age in years and sex. The material from the prospective study consisted of cDNA or gDNA derived from T cells, B-cell-depleted T cells, or PBMCs. Where HLA class I and class II types were available, the types were taken from metadata supplied by the sample provider, not from assay-based typing. The repertoires were released in a freely available public database meant as a resource for research on the immune response to SARS-CoV-2. Subjects who had been exposed to COVID-19, were actively infected with it, or had recovered from it provided the deeply sampled blood TCRbeta repertoires that made up the dataset.

Collaborating institutions collected whole blood in K2EDTA tubes following their own protocols. Collaborator samples were shipped for TCRbeta analysis as frozen whole blood, isolated PBMCs, or DNA extracted from either sample type. The immunoSEQ Assay, a bias-controlled multiplex PCR, was used to amplify TCRbeta CDR3 regions from genomic DNA. The study's own analysis went as follows. Nucleated cell counts per sample were estimated from amplification of reference gene primers within the assay. To quantify the absolute abundance of each unique TCRbeta CDR3 rearrangement, sequence reads were collapsed and filtered. For each sample, productive Simpson clonality was calculated by taking the square root of Simpson's diversity index across productive rearrangements. In its TCRdb copy, this immuneACCESS table keeps in-frame sequences only and misses some clones. Where compared with another copy, unresolved V genes explain less than half of these, and the others have no known cause. For V, J and clone size, that table is used; D and trimming come from the DNA. A total of 30,000 to 45,000 clones appear in this sample, more than 85% of them only once. Of the sample, approximately 2.1% is held by the ten largest clones.

The germline ends are 14 bases apart after V is trimmed by 2 bases and J by 7 bases. The CDR3 goes from the cysteine to the phenylalanine over 13 residues. Only CDR3 DNA is held: 39 bases, read in frame from base 1. CDR1 and CDR2 (SQVTM, ANQGSEA) derive from the germline V gene. Broader findings and caveats from the paper: Clinical and demographic metadata were provided uncurated, with the amount varying by source and participant.

Concerning this clone: No cognate antigen has been identified for it. One base away there is no much larger clone; base qualities are not given.

Here the chain combines TRBV29-1 and TRBJ1-2; TRBD1 is possibly the D segment (5 matching bases). Sequencing was done on a sample of peripheral blood. This sequence was found in a man aged 50 or older with active COVID-19. The bases read TGCAGCGTTGAATATCGGCAGGGTTCTGGCTACACCTTC. It codes for CSVEYRQGSGYTF.